This TCR beta chain was identified during a study of blood T cell repertoires in COVID-19. At the level of the study: Sample material is recorded as cDNA or gDNA derived from T cells, B-cell-depleted T cells, or PBMCs.

Researchers sorted participants into cohorts using their self-reported clinical history. Original methodology: Amplification from reference gene primers served as the basis for estimated nucleated cell counts. The method was immunoSEQ multiplex PCR; TCRdb's version includes in-frame clones alone and lacks a portion of them. From that table come the V and J calls and clone size; the DNA was used to work out D and trimming. Found here are 350,000 to 450,000 clones, about nine tenths of them singletons; the top ten hold 0.7% to 0.95%. Germline values: CDR1 SGDLS, CDR2 YYNGEE. The V gene end was trimmed by 0 bases and the J gene end by 0 bases; junction bases not matched to a gene: 7. The CDR3 consists of 17 residues.

This TCR derives from a woman between 40 and 50 years old who had been exposed to COVID-19. The source material was PBMCs or T cells enriched from blood (not recorded which). The chain carries TRBV9 and TRBJ2-3, with 7 bases aligning to TRBD2. CDR3 loop: CASSVGGSGYSTDTQYF. In DNA, the CDR3 is TGTGCCAGCAGCGTAGGAGGTAGCGGGTATAGCACAGATACGCAGTATTTT.